This T cell receptor beta chain was obtained from a study of T cell responses to AZD1222 COVID-19 vaccine. The CDR3 runs 13 residues. Between the trimmed V and J ends, which lost 0 bases and 2 bases, there was a span of 2 bases. CDR1 and CDR2 from the germline V gene are LGHDT and YNNKEL (reference sequence). TCRdb's table, derived via immunoSEQ multiplex PCR, lists solely in-frame clones and lacks some. The data hold more than 150,000 clones, with less than 90% observed a single time. Source: peripheral blood, taken after recovery from COVID-19. The V gene is TRBV3-1 (or the pseudogene TRBV3-2), the J gene TRBJ1-3, with D unresolved. The TCR comes from an adult who had recovered from COVID-19. CDR3 in DNA: TGTGCCAGCAGCCAAGATCCTGGAAACACCATATATTTT. Protein product: CASSQDPGNTIYF.